This TCR beta chain was identified during a study of blood T cell repertoires in COVID-19. Study as a whole: Donors in the United States, Italy and Spain gave samples during acute or convalescent COVID-19. The cDNA or gDNA used as material had been derived from T cells, B-cell-depleted T cells, or PBMCs.

The authors' processing: Amplification from reference gene primers served as the basis for estimated nucleated cell counts. Produced via immunoSEQ multiplex PCR; TCRdb's table is partial and in-frame only. The DNA gave D and trimming, while V, J and clone size come from that table. Of about 350,000 clones in the sample, approximately 89% were seen once. Germline CDR1 ENHRY, CDR2 SYGVKD. J gave up 7 bases and V 6 bases, and 8 bases lay outside the gene matches. This CDR3 comprises 15 residues. The chain is built from TRBV10-3 and TRBJ2-2, with 10 nucleotides matching TRBD2. Sequencing used peripheral blood. The receptor comes from a woman under 30 who had recovered from COVID-19. CDR3 DNA sequence: TGTGCCATCAGAGAAGCGGGAGGGCCTTTCGGGGAGCTGTTTTTT. Residues: CAIREAGGPFGELFF.